These 4 T cell receptor beta chains originate from one sample sequenced in a study of cytomegalovirus exposure and HLA in healthy donors. Some clones are missing from TCRdb's copy, which holds only in-frame ones; the method was immunoSEQ multiplex PCR. The sample consists of more than 130,000 clones, 80% to 90% of them appearing once. What was sequenced was PBMCs. Every receptor here comes from a woman aged 18-30 years in good health and CMV-seropositive.

The chain uses TRBV23-1 and TRBJ2-4; 8 bases match TRBD2. TRBV23-1 is filed as an ORF, its function uncertain. The ends lost 7 bases at V and 3 bases at J; junction bases unmatched: 23. The CDR3 spans 20 residues. The CDR3 sequence is CASKILRQRESCYGKNIQYF. The CDR3 region has the DNA TGCGCCAGCAAAATTCTGCGGCAGCGGGAGTCGTGTTATGGCAAAAACATTCAGTACTTC.

The rearrangement links TRBV5-1 to TRBJ2-2, with 12 positions matching TRBD2. Trimming took 0 bases from V and 6 from J; bases not matched to a gene: 6. The CDR3 is 17 residues long. CDR1 and CDR2 (germline): SGHRS, YFSETQ. CDR3 bases: TGCGCCAGCAGCTTGGGTCTGACTAGCGGGAGTCCCGGGGAGCTGTTTTTT. It codes for CASSLGLTSGSPGELFF.

This sequence joins TRBV2 and TRBJ2-3, with 9 bases aligning to TRBD2. After removal of 8 bases from V and 2 bases from J, the junction contained 5 bases not matched to a gene. CDR1 SNHLY and CDR2 FYNNEI come from the germline V gene. The length of the CDR3 is 14 residues. CDR3 nucleotide sequence: TGTGCCAGCTTTAGCGGGAGAAACACAGATACGCAGTATTTT. Protein: CASFSGRNTDTQYF.

The chain uses TRBV5-8 and TRBJ2-3; D is perhaps TRBD1 (6 bases). Germline lookup yields CDR1 SGHTS and CDR2 YDEGEE. The CDR3 loop spans 16 amino acids. Trimming removed 4 bases from V and 3 bases from J, with 18 bases in between. This CDR3 is CASSPERTVRTDTQYF. CDR3 nucleotide sequence: TGTGCCAGCAGCCCGGAGAGGACAGTAAGGACAGATACGCAGTATTTT.